A selection of T cell receptor beta chains follows, all from one sample in a study of identical twins. MiXCR, applied by TCRdb to the 5' RACE reads, yields one record per CDR3 protein. In the table there are about 690,000 distinct CDR3 sequences, around 6% of which are singletons. The sequenced material came from naive T cells sorted from blood. Receptor source: a man aged 18 to 35 in good health. Each CDR3 is given with its conserved first and last residue. Fields, in order: V gene, J gene, clone size, CDR3 length, D gene, CDR3 protein, CDR3 DNA. The D gene is left open where the match is weak. For some rows the clone size is stated as once, few or many, or as a class when expanded; others skip it.

V gene: TRBV20-1
J gene: TRBJ2-1
clone size: many
CDR3 length: 12
D gene: -
CDR3 protein: CSASRTHNEQFF
CDR3 DNA: TGCAGTGCTAGTCGCACACACAATGAGCAGTTCTTC

V gene: TRBV11-1
J gene: TRBJ2-5
clone size: -
CDR3 length: 18
D gene: TRBD1
CDR3 protein: CASSQPGTGGDGQETQYF
CDR3 DNA: TGTGCCAGCAGCCAGCCCGGGACAGGGGGCGATGGCCAAGAGACCCAGTACTTC

V gene: TRBV5-1
J gene: TRBJ1-3
clone size: many
CDR3 length: 14
D gene: TRBD1
CDR3 protein: CASSLGQGGNTIYF
CDR3 DNA: TGCGCCAGCAGCTTGGGACAGGGAGGAAACACCATATATTTT

V gene: TRBV18
J gene: TRBJ2-6
clone size: -
CDR3 length: 17
D gene: TRBD1
CDR3 protein: CASSPGQGSSGANVLTF
CDR3 DNA: TGTGCCAGCTCACCGGGACAGGGGAGCTCTGGGGCCAACGTCCTGACTTTC

V gene: TRBV20-1
J gene: TRBJ2-2
clone size: few
CDR3 length: 17
D gene: TRBD2
CDR3 protein: CSAPRTSGRIGTGELFF
CDR3 DNA: TGCAGTGCCCCCCGGACTAGCGGGAGAATCGGCACCGGGGAGCTGTTTTTT

V gene: TRBV24-1
J gene: TRBJ2-2
clone size: -
CDR3 length: 15
D gene: -
CDR3 protein: CATSDPTGYAGELFF
CDR3 DNA: TGTGCCACCAGTGATCCAACAGGGTACGCCGGGGAGCTGTTTTTT

V gene: TRBV5-1
J gene: TRBJ2-3
clone size: many
CDR3 length: 16
D gene: TRBD2
CDR3 protein: CASSTPGLAGTDTQYF
CDR3 DNA: TGCGCCAGCAGCACACCGGGACTAGCGGGAACAGATACGCAGTATTTT

V gene: TRBV3-1
J gene: TRBJ2-1
clone size: few
CDR3 length: 16
D gene: TRBD2
CDR3 protein: CASSREGLAAGNEQFF
CDR3 DNA: TGTGCCAGCAGCCGAGAGGGACTAGCGGCCGGTAATGAGCAGTTCTTC

V gene: TRBV5-5
J gene: TRBJ2-7
clone size: -
CDR3 length: 16
D gene: TRBD2
CDR3 protein: CASSITRLAGGNEQYF
CDR3 DNA: TGTGCCAGCAGCATAACCCGACTAGCGGGAGGAAACGAGCAGTACTTC

V gene: TRBV5-1
J gene: TRBJ2-1
clone size: many
CDR3 length: 15
D gene: -
CDR3 protein: CASSETGSSYNEQFF
CDR3 DNA: TGCGCCAGCAGCGAGACTGGTAGCTCCTACAATGAGCAGTTCTTC

V gene: TRBV5-1
J gene: TRBJ2-1
clone size: few
CDR3 length: 17
D gene: TRBD2
CDR3 protein: CASSWGLAGGQDNEQFF
CDR3 DNA: TGCGCCAGCAGCTGGGGACTAGCGGGAGGGCAAGACAATGAGCAGTTCTTC

V gene: TRBV29-1
J gene: TRBJ2-5
clone size: many
CDR3 length: 12
D gene: -
CDR3 protein: CSVLSGKETQYF
CDR3 DNA: TGCAGCGTCCTTAGCGGAAAAGAGACCCAGTACTTC

V gene: TRBV4-2
J gene: TRBJ2-7
clone size: -
CDR3 length: 16
D gene: TRBD2
CDR3 protein: CASSPGPGGSSYEQYF
CDR3 DNA: TGTGCCAGCAGCCCCGGCCCGGGAGGAAGCTCCTACGAGCAGTACTTC

V gene: TRBV15
J gene: TRBJ1-3
clone size: few
CDR3 length: 13
D gene: -
CDR3 protein: CGAGERNANTIYF
CDR3 DNA: TGCGGGGCAGGGGAAAGGAATGCAAACACCATATATTTT

V gene: TRBV10-3
J gene: TRBJ2-6
clone size: -
CDR3 length: 15
D gene: -
CDR3 protein: CAITRGLSGANVLTF
CDR3 DNA: TGTGCCATCACCCGGGGTTTATCTGGGGCCAACGTCCTGACTTTC

V gene: TRBV5-1
J gene: TRBJ1-6
clone size: many
CDR3 length: 12
D gene: -
CDR3 protein: CASSLEGSPLHF
CDR3 DNA: TGTGCCAGCAGTTTGGAGGGATCACCCCTCCACTTT

V gene: TRBV5-1
J gene: TRBJ1-5
clone size: -
CDR3 length: 13
D gene: TRBD1
CDR3 protein: CASRSGGGQPQHF
CDR3 DNA: TGCGCCAGCAGGTCAGGGGGTGGGCAGCCCCAGCATTTT

V gene: TRBV6-2/TRBV6-3
J gene: TRBJ2-2
clone size: many
CDR3 length: 15
D gene: -
CDR3 protein: CASSWYSRVGGELFF
CDR3 DNA: TGTGCCAGCAGTTGGTATAGCCGAGTCGGCGGGGAGCTGTTTTTT

V gene: TRBV29-1
J gene: TRBJ2-5
clone size: -
CDR3 length: 11
D gene: -
CDR3 protein: CSVGLQETQYF
CDR3 DNA: TGCAGCGTTGGTCTACAAGAGACCCAGTACTTC

V gene: TRBV5-1
J gene: TRBJ2-1
clone size: many
CDR3 length: 16
D gene: TRBD1
CDR3 protein: CASSLALDRGYNEQFF
CDR3 DNA: TGCGCCAGCAGCCTCGCTCTCGACAGGGGCTACAATGAGCAGTTCTTC

V gene: TRBV20-1
J gene: TRBJ1-6
clone size: -
CDR3 length: 16
D gene: -
CDR3 protein: CSARLTGSSGNSPLHF
CDR3 DNA: TGCAGTGCGCGACTGACCGGGAGCTCGGGGAATTCACCCCTCCACTTT

V gene: TRBV20-1
J gene: TRBJ2-5
clone size: few
CDR3 length: 14
D gene: TRBD2
CDR3 protein: CSAATSGRGETQYF
CDR3 DNA: TGCAGTGCGGCTACTAGCGGGAGAGGGGAGACCCAGTACTTC

V gene: TRBV5-1
J gene: TRBJ2-7
clone size: -
CDR3 length: 15
D gene: TRBD2
CDR3 protein: CASSSIAGGAREQYF
CDR3 DNA: TGCGCCAGCAGCTCGATAGCGGGAGGGGCTCGAGAGCAGTACTTC

V gene: TRBV7-9
J gene: TRBJ1-4
clone size: -
CDR3 length: 15
D gene: -
CDR3 protein: CASSLASGASEKLFF
CDR3 DNA: TGTGCCAGCAGCTTAGCGTCAGGGGCGAGTGAAAAACTGTTTTTT

V gene: TRBV18
J gene: TRBJ1-1
clone size: few
CDR3 length: 11
D gene: -
CDR3 protein: CASSSQTEAFF
CDR3 DNA: TGTGCCAGCTCATCCCAAACTGAAGCTTTCTTT

V gene: TRBV6-2/TRBV6-3
J gene: TRBJ2-3
clone size: -
CDR3 length: 13
D gene: -
CDR3 protein: CASSWGLTDTQYF
CDR3 DNA: TGTGCCAGCAGTTGGGGACTGACAGATACGCAGTATTTT

V gene: TRBV27
J gene: TRBJ2-5
clone size: many
CDR3 length: 15
D gene: -
CDR3 protein: CASRAAVRFQETQYF
CDR3 DNA: TGTGCCAGCAGAGCCGCGGTGAGGTTCCAAGAGACCCAGTACTTC

V gene: TRBV4-2
J gene: TRBJ2-3
clone size: many
CDR3 length: 17
D gene: TRBD2
CDR3 protein: CASSQVARAGGSDTQYF
CDR3 DNA: TGTGCCAGCAGCCAAGTCGCGAGAGCGGGAGGCTCAGATACGCAGTATTTT

V gene: TRBV27
J gene: TRBJ1-1
clone size: many
CDR3 length: 14
D gene: -
CDR3 protein: CASKSLNWDTEAFF
CDR3 DNA: TGTGCCAGCAAATCCCTAAATTGGGACACTGAAGCTTTCTTT

V gene: TRBV15
J gene: TRBJ2-3
clone size: -
CDR3 length: 16
D gene: -
CDR3 protein: CATSRDPPAVTDTQYF
CDR3 DNA: TGTGCCACCAGCAGAGATCCCCCTGCGGTCACAGATACGCAGTATTTT

V gene: TRBV10-3
J gene: TRBJ2-2
clone size: many
CDR3 length: 15
D gene: -
CDR3 protein: CAISGETGPTGELFF
CDR3 DNA: TGTGCCATCAGTGGGGAAACAGGGCCCACCGGGGAGCTGTTTTTT